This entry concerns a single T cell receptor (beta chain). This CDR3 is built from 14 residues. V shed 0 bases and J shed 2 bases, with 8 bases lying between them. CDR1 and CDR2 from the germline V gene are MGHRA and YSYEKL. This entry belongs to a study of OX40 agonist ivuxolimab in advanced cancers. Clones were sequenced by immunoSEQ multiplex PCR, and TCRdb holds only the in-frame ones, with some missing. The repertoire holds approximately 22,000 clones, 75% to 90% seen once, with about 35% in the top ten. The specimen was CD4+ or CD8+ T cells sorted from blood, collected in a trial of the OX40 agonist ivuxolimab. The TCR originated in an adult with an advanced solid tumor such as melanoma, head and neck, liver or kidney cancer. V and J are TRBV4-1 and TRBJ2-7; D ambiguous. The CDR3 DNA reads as TGCGCCAGCAGCCAAGATTTGGGCACCTACGAGCAGTACTTC. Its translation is CASSQDLGTYEQYF.